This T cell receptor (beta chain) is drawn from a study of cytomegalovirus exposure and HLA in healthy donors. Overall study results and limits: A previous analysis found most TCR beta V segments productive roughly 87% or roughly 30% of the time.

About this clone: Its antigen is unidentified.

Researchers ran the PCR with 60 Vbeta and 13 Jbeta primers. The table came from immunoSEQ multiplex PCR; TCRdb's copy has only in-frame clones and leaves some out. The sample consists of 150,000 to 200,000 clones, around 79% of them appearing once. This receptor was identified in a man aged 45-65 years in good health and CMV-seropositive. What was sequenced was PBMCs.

The CDR3 sequence: CASSPTAINTEAFF. CDR3 sequence (DNA): TGTGCCAGCAGTCCGACAGCTATTAACACTGAAGCTTTCTTT. V gene TRBV28 combines with J gene TRBJ1-1; TRBD1 might be the D (5 bases). CDR3 length equals 14 residues. Trimming left V 5 bases short and J 2 bases short, with 12 bases between. Germline V lookup: CDR1 MDHEN, CDR2 SYDVKM. Filled out from reference TRBV28 and TRBJ1-1, the complete variable domain reads DVKVTQSSRYLVKRTGEKVFLECVQDMDHENMFWYRQDPGLGLRLIYFSYDVKMKEKGDIPEGYSVSREKKERFSLILESASTNQTSMYLCASSPTAINTEAFFGQGTRLTVV.